The rows below give T cell receptor beta chains drawn from one sample of a study of prognosis after radiotherapy for stage I lung cancer. TCRdb used MiXCR to reprocess the multiplex PCR reads, holding one entry per CDR3 protein. The table has around 19,000 distinct CDR3 sequences, about three fifths seen once; the top ten hold roughly 26%. The starting material was PBMCs, obtained before or after stereotactic body radiation therapy (not recorded which). These TCRs come from a donor over 45 with non-small cell lung cancer. Both conserved end residues are part of each CDR3. Fields, in order: J gene, clone size, D gene, V gene, CDR3 protein, CDR3 DNA. A D gene is named only where the DNA matches it firmly. Size is stated for part of the rows, as once, few or many counts, or as a class when the clone is expanded.

TRBJ1-2 | once | - | TRBV24-1 | CATRGEWQHGYTF | TGTGCCACCAGGGGGGAGTGGCAGCATGGCTACACCTTC
TRBJ2-1 | - | TRBD2 | TRBV11-2 | CASSLDIRAGKGAGACEQFF | TGTGCCAGCAGCTTAGATATTCGGGCAGGGAAGGGAGCGGGAGCATGTGAGCAGTTCTTC
TRBJ1-4 | - | - | TRBV6-1 | CASSPPSGAGEKLFF | TGTGCCAGCAGTCCCCCTTCAGGGGCCGGTGAAAAACTGTTTTTT
TRBJ1-1 | many | - | TRBV11-2 | CASSLGHGTEAFF | TGTGCCAGCAGCTTAGGGCACGGCACTGAAGCTTTCTTT
TRBJ2-1 | - | TRBD2 | TRBV20-1 | CSAIGLAGPHNEQFF | TGCAGTGCCATAGGACTAGCGGGACCCCACAATGAGCAGTTCTTC
TRBJ1-1 | - | - | TRBV6-2/TRBV6-3 | CASSLFMNTEAFF | TGTGCCAGCAGTCTATTTATGAACACTGAAGCTTTCTTT
TRBJ2-5 | - | TRBD2 | TRBV24-1 | CATSDNLAETQETQYF | TGTGCCACCAGTGACAATCTAGCGGAGACCCAAGAGACCCAGTACTTC
TRBJ2-2 | - | - | TRBV28 | CASSPTELNTGELFF | TGTGCCAGCAGTCCGACAGAGCTGAACACCGGGGAGCTGTTTTTT
TRBJ1-1 | many | - | TRBV10-3 | CAISAGGSQNTEAFF | TGTGCCATCAGTGCTGGCGGGTCCCAGAACACTGAAGCTTTCTTT
TRBJ2-2 | once | TRBD2 | TRBV7-8 | CASSPRLAGGPTGELFF | TGTGCCAGCAGCCCAAGACTAGCGGGGGGGCCAACCGGGGAGCTGTTTTTT
TRBJ2-7 | many | - | TRBV2 | CAILTNPHNYEQYF | TGTGCCATACTGACTAACCCACATAACTACGAGCAGTACTTC
TRBJ2-2 | many | TRBD2 | TRBV14 | CASSQEGEILAGNTGELFF | TGTGCCAGCAGCCAAGAAGGGGAAATACTAGCGGGGAACACCGGGGAGCTGTTTTTT
TRBJ1-3 | - | - | TRBV2 | CASNRDGNSGNTIYF | TGTGCCAGCAACCGGGACGGAAACTCTGGAAACACCATATATTTT
TRBJ2-1 | - | - | TRBV12-3/TRBV12-4 | CASSFRLPPGFF | TGTGCCAGCAGTTTCCGACTCCCCCCGGGGTTCTTC
TRBJ1-1 | many | TRBD1 | TRBV28 | CASSFAGGEAFF | TGTGCCAGCAGTTTCGCAGGGGGTGAAGCTTTCTTT
TRBJ2-1 | once | TRBD2 | TRBV6-7 | CASSYWSAGDLCNEQFF | TGTGCCAGCAGTTATTGGTCAGCGGGAGATCTCTGCAATGAGCAGTTCTTC
TRBJ2-1 | few | TRBD2 | TRBV7-9 | CASSLWTRRDNGQFF | TGTGCCAGCAGCTTATGGACTAGAAGGGATAATGGGCAGTTCTTC
TRBJ2-1 | - | - | TRBV11-2 | CASSPSYTNNEQFF | TGTGCCAGCAGCCCGTCTTACACCAACAATGAGCAGTTCTTC
TRBJ1-3 | medium-sized | - | TRBV6-1 | CASGQSGNTIYF | TGTGCCAGCGGACAGTCTGGAAACACCATATATTTT
TRBJ1-1 | many | TRBD1 | TRBV2 | CASSQGDRGSTEAFF | TGTGCCAGCAGTCAAGGTGACAGGGGGTCCACTGAAGCTTTCTTT
TRBJ1-5 | many | - | TRBV3-1 | CASSQGAGQPQHF | TGTGCCAGCAGCCAAGGCGCCGGTCAGCCCCAGCATTTT
TRBJ1-2 | medium-sized | TRBD1 | TRBV2 | CASSRDSLYGYTF | TGTGCCAGCAGCCGGGACAGCCTCTATGGCTACACCTTC